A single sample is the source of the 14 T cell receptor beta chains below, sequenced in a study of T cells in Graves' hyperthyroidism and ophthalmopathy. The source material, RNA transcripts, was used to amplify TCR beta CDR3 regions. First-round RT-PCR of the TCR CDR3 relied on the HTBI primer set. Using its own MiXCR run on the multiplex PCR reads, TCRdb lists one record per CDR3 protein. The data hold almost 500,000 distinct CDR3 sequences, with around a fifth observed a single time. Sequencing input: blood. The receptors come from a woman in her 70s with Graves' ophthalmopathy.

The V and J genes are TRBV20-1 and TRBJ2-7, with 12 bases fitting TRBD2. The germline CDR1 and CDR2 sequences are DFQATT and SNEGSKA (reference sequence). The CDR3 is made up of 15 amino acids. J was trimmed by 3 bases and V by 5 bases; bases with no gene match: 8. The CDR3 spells CSALAGLAGLYEQYF. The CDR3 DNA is TGCAGTGCTCTCGCCGGACTAGCGGGACTCTACGAGCAGTACTTC.

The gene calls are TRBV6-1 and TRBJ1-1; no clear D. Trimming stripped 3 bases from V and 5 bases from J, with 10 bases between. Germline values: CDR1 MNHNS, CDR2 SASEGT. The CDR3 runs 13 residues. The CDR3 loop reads CASSDLPGTEAFF. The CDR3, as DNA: TGTGCCAGCAGTGACTTACCGGGGACTGAAGCTTTCTTT.

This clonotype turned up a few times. The DNA of the CDR3 is TGTGCCAGCAGTCCTTGGACCGATCAGCCCCAGCATTTT. This translates into CASSPWTDQPQHF. This chain links TRBV7-2 with TRBJ1-5; no definite D call. The germline CDR1 and CDR2 sequences are SGHTA and FQGNSA. With 6 bases removed from V and 5 bases from J, the gap between germline ends came to 11 bases. The CDR3 is 13 amino acids.

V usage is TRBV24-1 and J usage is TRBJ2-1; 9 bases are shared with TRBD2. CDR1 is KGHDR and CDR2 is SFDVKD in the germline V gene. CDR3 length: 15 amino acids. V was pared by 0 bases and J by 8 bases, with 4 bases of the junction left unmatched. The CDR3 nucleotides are TGTGCCACCAGTGATTTGGCGGGAGGGCCCTATGAGCAGTTCTTC. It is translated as CATSDLAGGPYEQFF.

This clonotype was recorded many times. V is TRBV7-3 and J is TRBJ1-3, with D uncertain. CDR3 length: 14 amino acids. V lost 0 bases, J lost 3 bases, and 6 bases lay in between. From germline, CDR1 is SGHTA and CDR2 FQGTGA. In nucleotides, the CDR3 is TGTGCCAGCAGCTTAACCTCTGATGGAAACACCATATATTTT. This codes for CASSLTSDGNTIYF.

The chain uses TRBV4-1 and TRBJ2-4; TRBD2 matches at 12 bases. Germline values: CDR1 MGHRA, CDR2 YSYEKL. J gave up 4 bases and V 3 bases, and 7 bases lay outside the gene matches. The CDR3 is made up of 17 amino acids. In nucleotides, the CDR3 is TGCGCCAGCAGCCAGCTTCCCGGGACTAGCGGGAAAAACATTCAGTACTTC. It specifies CASSQLPGTSGKNIQYF.

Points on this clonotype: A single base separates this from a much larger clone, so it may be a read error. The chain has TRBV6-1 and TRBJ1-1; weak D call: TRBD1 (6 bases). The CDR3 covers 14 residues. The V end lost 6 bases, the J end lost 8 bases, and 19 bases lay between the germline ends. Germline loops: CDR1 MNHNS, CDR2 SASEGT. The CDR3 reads CASRKRDTRREAFF. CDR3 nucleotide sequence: TGTGCCAGCAGAAAACGGGACACCCGTAGGGAAGCTTTCTTT.

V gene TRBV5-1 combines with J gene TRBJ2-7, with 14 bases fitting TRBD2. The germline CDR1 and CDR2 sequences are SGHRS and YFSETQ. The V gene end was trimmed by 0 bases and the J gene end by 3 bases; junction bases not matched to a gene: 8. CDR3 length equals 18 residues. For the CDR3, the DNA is TGCGCCAGCAGCTTGGACGGGACTAGCGGGAGCTTTAGCTACGAGCAGTACTTC. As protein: CASSLDGTSGSFSYEQYF.

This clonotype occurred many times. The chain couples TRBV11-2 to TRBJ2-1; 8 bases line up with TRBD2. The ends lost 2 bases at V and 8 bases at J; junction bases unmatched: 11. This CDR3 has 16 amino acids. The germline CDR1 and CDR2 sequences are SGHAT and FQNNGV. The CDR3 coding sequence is TGTGCCAGCAGCTTAACACCGGAGGGCGGGAGGTATGAGCAGTTCTTC. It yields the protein CASSLTPEGGRYEQFF.

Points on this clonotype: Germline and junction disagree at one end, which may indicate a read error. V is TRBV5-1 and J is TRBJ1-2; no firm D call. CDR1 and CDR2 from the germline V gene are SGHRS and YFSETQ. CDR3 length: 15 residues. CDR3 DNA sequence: TGCACCAGCAGCTTGGAGTCTCAGGCAATGAGCGGCTACACCTTC. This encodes CTSSLESQAMSGYTF.

This CDR3 is CASTRSGSYEQYF. The CDR3 nucleotides read TGTGCCAGCACTCGGAGTGGGTCCTACGAGCAGTACTTC. V and J are TRBV28 and TRBJ2-7; D gene ambiguous. The CDR3 sequence is 13 residues long. Germline V lookup: CDR1 MDHEN, CDR2 SYDVKM. The V end lost 7 bases, the J end lost 1 base, and 11 bases lay between the germline ends.

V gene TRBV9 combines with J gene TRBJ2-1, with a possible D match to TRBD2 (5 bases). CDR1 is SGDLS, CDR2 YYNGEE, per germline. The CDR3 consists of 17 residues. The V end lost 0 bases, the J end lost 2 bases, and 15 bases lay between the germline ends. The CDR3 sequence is CASSVAPLGETYNEQFF. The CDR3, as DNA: TGTGCCAGCAGCGTAGCCCCACTCGGGGAAACCTACAATGAGCAGTTCTTC.

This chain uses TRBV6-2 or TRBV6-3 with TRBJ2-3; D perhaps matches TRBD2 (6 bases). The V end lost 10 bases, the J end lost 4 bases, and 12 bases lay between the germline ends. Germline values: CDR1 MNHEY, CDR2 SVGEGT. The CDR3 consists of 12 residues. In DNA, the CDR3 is TGTGCCACTTTTCCGGGGGCAGATACGCAGTATTTT. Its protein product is CATFPGADTQYF.

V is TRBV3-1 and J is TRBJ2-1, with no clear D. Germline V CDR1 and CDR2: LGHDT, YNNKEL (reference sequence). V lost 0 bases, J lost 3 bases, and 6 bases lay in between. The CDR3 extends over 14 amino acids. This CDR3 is CASSQEGYYNEQFF. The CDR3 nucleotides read TGTGCCAGCAGCCAAGAGGGCTACTACAATGAGCAGTTCTTC.